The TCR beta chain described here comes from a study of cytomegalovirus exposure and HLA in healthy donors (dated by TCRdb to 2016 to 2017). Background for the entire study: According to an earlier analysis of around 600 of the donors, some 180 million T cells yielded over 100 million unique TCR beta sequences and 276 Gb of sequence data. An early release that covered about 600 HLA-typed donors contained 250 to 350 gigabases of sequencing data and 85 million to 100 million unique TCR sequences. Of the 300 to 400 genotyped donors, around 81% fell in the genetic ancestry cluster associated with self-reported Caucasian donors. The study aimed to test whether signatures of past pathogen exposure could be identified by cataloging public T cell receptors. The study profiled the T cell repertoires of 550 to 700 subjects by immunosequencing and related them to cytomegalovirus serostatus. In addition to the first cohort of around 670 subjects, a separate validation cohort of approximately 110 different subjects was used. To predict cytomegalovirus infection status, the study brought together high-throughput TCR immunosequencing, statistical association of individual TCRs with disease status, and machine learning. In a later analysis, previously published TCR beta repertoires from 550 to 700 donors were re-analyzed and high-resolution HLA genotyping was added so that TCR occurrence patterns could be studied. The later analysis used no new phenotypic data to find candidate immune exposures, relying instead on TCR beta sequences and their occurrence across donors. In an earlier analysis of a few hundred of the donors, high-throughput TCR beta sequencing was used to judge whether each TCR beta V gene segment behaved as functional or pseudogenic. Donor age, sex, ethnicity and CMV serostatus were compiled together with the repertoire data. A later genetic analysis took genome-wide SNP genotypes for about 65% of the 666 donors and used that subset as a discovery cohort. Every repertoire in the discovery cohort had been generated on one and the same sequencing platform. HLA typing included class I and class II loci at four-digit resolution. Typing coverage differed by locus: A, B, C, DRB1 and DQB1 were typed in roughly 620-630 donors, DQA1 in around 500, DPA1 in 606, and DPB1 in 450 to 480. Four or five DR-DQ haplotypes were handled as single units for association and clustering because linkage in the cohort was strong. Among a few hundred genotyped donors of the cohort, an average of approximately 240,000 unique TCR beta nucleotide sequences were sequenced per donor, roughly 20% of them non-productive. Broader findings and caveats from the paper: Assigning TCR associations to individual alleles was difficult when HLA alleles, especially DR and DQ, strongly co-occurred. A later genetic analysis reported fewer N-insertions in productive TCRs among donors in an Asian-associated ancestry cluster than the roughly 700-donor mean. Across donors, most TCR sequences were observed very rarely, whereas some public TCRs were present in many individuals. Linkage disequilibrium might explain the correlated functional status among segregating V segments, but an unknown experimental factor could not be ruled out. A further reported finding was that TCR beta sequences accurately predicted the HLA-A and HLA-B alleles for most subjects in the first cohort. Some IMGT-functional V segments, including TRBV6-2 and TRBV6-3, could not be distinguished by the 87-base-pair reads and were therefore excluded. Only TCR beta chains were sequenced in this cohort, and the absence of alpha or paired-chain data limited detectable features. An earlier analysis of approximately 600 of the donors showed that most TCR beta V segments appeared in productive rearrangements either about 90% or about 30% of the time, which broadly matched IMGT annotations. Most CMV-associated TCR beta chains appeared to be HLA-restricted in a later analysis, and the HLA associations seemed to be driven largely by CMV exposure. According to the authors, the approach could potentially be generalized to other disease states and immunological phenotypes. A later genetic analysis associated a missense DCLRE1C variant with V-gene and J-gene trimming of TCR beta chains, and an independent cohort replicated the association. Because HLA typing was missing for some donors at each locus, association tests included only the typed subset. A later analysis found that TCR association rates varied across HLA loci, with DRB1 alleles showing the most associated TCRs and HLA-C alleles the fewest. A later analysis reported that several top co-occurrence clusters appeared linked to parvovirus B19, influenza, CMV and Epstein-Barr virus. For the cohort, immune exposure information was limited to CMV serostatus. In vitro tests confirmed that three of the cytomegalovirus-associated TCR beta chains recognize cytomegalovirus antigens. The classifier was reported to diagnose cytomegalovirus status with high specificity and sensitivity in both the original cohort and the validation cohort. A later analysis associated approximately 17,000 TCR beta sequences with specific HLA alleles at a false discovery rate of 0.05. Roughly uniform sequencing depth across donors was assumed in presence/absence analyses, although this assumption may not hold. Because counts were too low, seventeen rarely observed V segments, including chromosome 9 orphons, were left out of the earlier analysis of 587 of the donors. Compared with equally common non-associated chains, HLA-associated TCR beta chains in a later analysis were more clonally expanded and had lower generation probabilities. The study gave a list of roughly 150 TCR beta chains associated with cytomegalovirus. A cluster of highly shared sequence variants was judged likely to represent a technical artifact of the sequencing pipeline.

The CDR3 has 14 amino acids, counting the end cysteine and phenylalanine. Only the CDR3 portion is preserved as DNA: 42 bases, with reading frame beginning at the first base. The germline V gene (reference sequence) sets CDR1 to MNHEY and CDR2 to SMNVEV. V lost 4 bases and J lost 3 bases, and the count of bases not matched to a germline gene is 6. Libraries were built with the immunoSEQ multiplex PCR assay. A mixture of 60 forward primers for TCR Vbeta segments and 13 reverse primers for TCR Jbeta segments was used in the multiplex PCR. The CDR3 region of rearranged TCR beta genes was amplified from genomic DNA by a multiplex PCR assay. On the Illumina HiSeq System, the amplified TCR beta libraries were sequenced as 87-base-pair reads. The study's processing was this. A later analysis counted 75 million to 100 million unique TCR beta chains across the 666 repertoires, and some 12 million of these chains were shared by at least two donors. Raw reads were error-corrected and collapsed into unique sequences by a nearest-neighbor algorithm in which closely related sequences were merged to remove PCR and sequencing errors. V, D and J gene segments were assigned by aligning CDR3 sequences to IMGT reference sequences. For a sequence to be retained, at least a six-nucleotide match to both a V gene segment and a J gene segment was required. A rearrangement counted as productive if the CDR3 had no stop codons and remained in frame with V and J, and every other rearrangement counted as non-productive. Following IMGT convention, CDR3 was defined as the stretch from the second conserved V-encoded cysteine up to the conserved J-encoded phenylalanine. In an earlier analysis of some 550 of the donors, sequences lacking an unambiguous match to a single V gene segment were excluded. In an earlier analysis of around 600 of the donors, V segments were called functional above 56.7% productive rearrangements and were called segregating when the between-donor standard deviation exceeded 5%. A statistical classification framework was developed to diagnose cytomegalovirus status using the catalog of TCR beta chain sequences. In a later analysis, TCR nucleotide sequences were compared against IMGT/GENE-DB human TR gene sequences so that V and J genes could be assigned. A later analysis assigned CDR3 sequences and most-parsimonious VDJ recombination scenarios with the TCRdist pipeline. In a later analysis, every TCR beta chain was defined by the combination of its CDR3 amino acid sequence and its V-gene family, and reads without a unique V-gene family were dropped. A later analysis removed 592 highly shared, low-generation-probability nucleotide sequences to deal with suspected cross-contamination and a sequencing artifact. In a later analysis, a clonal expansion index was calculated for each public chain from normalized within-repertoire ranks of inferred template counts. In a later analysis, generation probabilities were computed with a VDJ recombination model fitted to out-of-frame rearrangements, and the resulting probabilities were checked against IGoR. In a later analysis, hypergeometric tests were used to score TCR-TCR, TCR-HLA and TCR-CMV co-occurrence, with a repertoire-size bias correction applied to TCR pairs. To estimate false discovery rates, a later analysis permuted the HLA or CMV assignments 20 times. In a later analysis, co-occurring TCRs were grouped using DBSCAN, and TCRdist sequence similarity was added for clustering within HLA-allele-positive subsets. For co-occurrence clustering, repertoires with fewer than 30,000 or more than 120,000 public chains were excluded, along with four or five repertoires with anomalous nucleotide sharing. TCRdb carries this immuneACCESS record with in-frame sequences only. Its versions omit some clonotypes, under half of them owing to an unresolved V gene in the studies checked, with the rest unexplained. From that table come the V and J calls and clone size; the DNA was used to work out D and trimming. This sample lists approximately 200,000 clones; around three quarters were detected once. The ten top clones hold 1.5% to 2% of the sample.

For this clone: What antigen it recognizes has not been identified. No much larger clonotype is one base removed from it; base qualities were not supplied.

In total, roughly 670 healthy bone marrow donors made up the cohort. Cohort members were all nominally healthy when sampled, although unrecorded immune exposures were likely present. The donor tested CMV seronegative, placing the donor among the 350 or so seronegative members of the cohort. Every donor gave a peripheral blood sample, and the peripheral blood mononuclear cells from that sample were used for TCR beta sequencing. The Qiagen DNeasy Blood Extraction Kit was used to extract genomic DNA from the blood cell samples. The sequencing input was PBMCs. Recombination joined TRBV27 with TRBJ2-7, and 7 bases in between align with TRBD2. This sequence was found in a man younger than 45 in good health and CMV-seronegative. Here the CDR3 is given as CASSWGGPVYEQYF. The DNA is TGTGCCAGCAGTTGGGGAGGGCCAGTCTACGAGCAGTACTTC.